One and the same sample provided the 2 T cell receptor beta chains below, sequenced in a study of T-cell memory formation after mild COVID-19. One entry per CDR3 protein, called by TCRdb with MiXCR from the 5' RACE reads. Found here are about 150,000 distinct CDR3 sequences, roughly 15% of them singletons; the top ten hold roughly 13%. Material for sequencing was PBMCs or a T cell subset sorted from them (not recorded which). These receptors were obtained from an adult woman who had mild COVID-19 (a few samples of this study predate the infection). Cell type and time point are not known.

At least ten counts were recorded for this clonotype. The chain is built from TRBV6-5 and TRBJ2-2; 9 bases match TRBD2. CDR3 length: 13 amino acids. Trimming removed 7 bases from V and 5 bases from J; junction bases left unmatched: 2. Germline lookup yields CDR1 MNHEY and CDR2 SVGAGI. This CDR3 is CASTTSGTGELFF. The CDR3 DNA reads TGTGCCAGCACAACTAGCGGGACCGGGGAGCTGTTTTTT.

This clonotype has ten or more counts. This chain connects TRBV7-9 to TRBJ2-2, with D unresolved. In germline, CDR1 is SEHNR, CDR2 FQNEAQ (reference sequence). The CDR3 runs 13 residues. Deletions cut 6 bases from V and 5 bases from J, with 10 bases between. CDR3: CASSPSGTGELFF. The CDR3 DNA sequence: TGTGCCAGCAGTCCCTCCGGGACCGGGGAGCTGTTTTTT.